The rows below give T cell receptor beta chains drawn from one sample of a study of cytotoxic CD8 clonotypes in ibrutinib-treated CLL. Generated by immunoSEQ multiplex PCR, the TCRdb table keeps only in-frame clones and is missing some. This table holds roughly 180,000 clones, approximately 68% found once. The sequencing here drew on PBMCs, taken after 24 months of ibrutinib treatment. The source of these receptors is a human donor with chronic lymphocytic leukemia. Each CDR3 is given with its conserved first and last residue. D genes are given only for firm matches. The size field is filled for only some rows; it gives once, few, many or a size class.

>NA|TRBV9|TRBD2|TRBJ2-1|14
TGTGCCAGCAGCGTAGTCGGGGGGTCTCAGGAGCAGTTCTTC
CASSVVGGSQEQFF
>few|TRBV2|NA|TRBJ1-2|14
TGTGCCAGCAGTGTAGGGACTCTTAACTATGGCTACACCTTC
CASSVGTLNYGYTF
>NA|TRBV5-4|NA|TRBJ1-2|13
TGTGCCAGCAGCTTAGGGGGGAACTATGGCTACACCTTC
CASSLGGNYGYTF
>NA|TRBV29-1|NA|TRBJ2-1|16
TGCAGCGTTGACCGCCTGGGGTGGTCCTTTAAAGATGAGCAGTTCTTC
CSVDRLGWSFKDEQFF
>NA|TRBV29-1|TRBD1|TRBJ1-2|14
TGCAGCGTTGAAAGGGACAGGGGGACCTATGGCTACACCTTC
CSVERDRGTYGYTF
>NA|TRBV19|TRBD2|TRBJ2-2|15
TGTGCCAGTAGTATCCGTGCGGGAGGTACCGGGGAGCTGTTTTTT
CASSIRAGGTGELFF
>few|TRBV29-1|NA|TRBJ2-5|11
TGCAGCGTTGTGAGCAGGGCGACCCAGTACTTC
CSVVSRATQYF
>NA|TRBV6-5|NA|TRBJ1-1|13
TGTGCCAGCAGAATTCAAGGGGGCACTGAAGCTTTCTTT
CASRIQGGTEAFF
>NA|TRBV7-2|NA|TRBJ2-5|15
TGTGCCAGCAGCTCCATCCATGGGGTGGTAGAGACCCAGTACTTC
CASSSIHGVVETQYF
>NA|TRBV9|NA|TRBJ2-7|15
TGTGCCAGCGCCGGGTCAGGCTCGTTATCCTACGAGCAGTACTTC
CASAGSGSLSYEQYF
>NA|TRBV6-1|NA|TRBJ2-5|11
TGTGCCAGCACTTTCTTGGAGACCCAGTACTTC
CASTFLETQYF
>NA|TRBV9|NA|TRBJ2-7|16
TGTGCCAGCAGCGTAGCTACCGGCGAACTAGGCTACGAGCAGTACTTC
CASSVATGELGYEQYF
>NA|TRBV27|TRBD1|TRBJ2-7|15
TGTGCCAGCAGTTTTGCCGGGACAGGGTGGGACGAGCAGTACTTC
CASSFAGTGWDEQYF
>NA|TRBV11-3|TRBD2|TRBJ2-1|15
TGTGCCAGCAGCTTAGTCTCATCTAGCGGACATGAGCAGTTCTTC
CASSLVSSSGHEQFF
>NA|TRBV19|TRBD1|TRBJ2-1|16
TGTGCCAGTAGCGGACGCCGGGGACAGGGGGCCGATGAGCAGTTCTTC
CASSGRRGQGADEQFF
>NA|TRBV7-2|NA|TRBJ2-7|13
TGTGCCAGCAGCTTAGGACAGGTCTACGAGCAGTACTTC
CASSLGQVYEQYF
>few|TRBV30|NA|TRBJ1-5|14
TGTGCCTTGGGTGGGAGGTCGGAACATCAGCCCCAGCATTTT
CALGGRSEHQPQHF
>NA|TRBV4-3|NA|TRBJ2-2|17
TGCGCCAGCAGCCAAGTTCGCGACAGACGAAACACCGGGGAGCTGTTTTTT
CASSQVRDRRNTGELFF
>NA|TRBV6-4|NA|TRBJ1-1|14
TGTGCCAGCAGTGAGTCGATTTCCGGGAGGGCAGCTTTCTTT
CASSESISGRAAFF
>NA|TRBV6-5|NA|TRBJ1-4|15
TGTGCCAGCAGTTCAAGTCATTCGGGTATTGGAAAACTGTTTTTT
CASSSSHSGIGKLFF
>NA|TRBV18|NA|TRBJ1-4|14
TGTGCCAGCCGAATGCAGGTGGATAATGAAAAACTGTTTTTT
CASRMQVDNEKLFF
>few|TRBV9|NA|TRBJ2-4|14
TGTGCCAGCAGCGTAGCGCCAGGGGTGAACATTCAGTACTTC
CASSVAPGVNIQYF
>NA|TRBV7-6|NA|TRBJ2-7|14
TGTGCCAGCAGCTTAGTTGGGGGGTCCTACGAGCAGTACTTC
CASSLVGGSYEQYF
>NA|TRBV10-3|TRBD2|TRBJ2-3|14
TGTGCCATCGTAAGCGGGATTAACACAGATACGCAGTATTTT
CAIVSGINTDTQYF
>NA|TRBV13|TRBD1|TRBJ1-5|14
TGTGCCAGCAGCCAGGGGGAAAGCAATCAGCCCCAGCATTTT
CASSQGESNQPQHF
>NA|TRBV28|NA|TRBJ2-7|13
TGTGCCAGCAGAGTGACGGCAGCCTACGAGCAGTACTTC
CASRVTAAYEQYF
>NA|TRBV5-1|NA|TRBJ2-1|14
TGCGCCAGCAGCTTGGCCGGGCAATACAATGAGCAGTTCTTC
CASSLAGQYNEQFF
>NA|TRBV2|NA|TRBJ2-1|11
TGTGCCAGCAGGACCGACAATGAGCAGTTCTTC
CASRTDNEQFF
>NA|TRBV6-5|NA|TRBJ2-7|15
TGTGCCAGCAGTACCTATCGGGGTTCCACCTACGAGCAGTACTTC
CASSTYRGSTYEQYF
>NA|TRBV7-8|TRBD2|TRBJ2-1|16
TGTGCCAGCAGCTTATCAGGGACTAGCTCCTACAATGAGCAGTTCTTC
CASSLSGTSSYNEQFF
>NA|TRBV5-1|TRBD1|TRBJ2-7|14
TGCGCCGGGCGTAACCGGGACAGTATCTACGAGCAGTACTTC
CAGRNRDSIYEQYF
>NA|TRBV15|NA|TRBJ2-5|13
TGTGCCACCAGCAGACAGTACCAAGAGACCCAGTACTTC
CATSRQYQETQYF
>NA|TRBV9|TRBD2|TRBJ2-3|16
TGTGCCAGCAGCGTCGCACCGGGACTAGAGGCAGATACGCAGTATTTT
CASSVAPGLEADTQYF
>once|TRBV4-1|TRBD2|TRBJ2-7|16
TGCGCCAGCAGCCAACCAGGGACTAGCGCAACCTACGAGCAGTACTTC
CASSQPGTSATYEQYF
>NA|TRBV27|TRBD2|TRBJ2-7|14
TGTGCCAGCAGTTGGACTAGCGGGATCTACGAGCAGTACTTC
CASSWTSGIYEQYF
>NA|TRBV7-3|TRBD2|TRBJ2-7|15
TGTGCCAGCAGCCCGAGGACTAGCGGGATTTCGGAGCAGTACTTC
CASSPRTSGISEQYF
>few|TRBV2|TRBD1|TRBJ2-7|15
TGTGCCAGCAGAGAGGGACAGGGGGTTTCCTACGAGCAGTACTTC
CASREGQGVSYEQYF
>few|TRBV15|NA|TRBJ1-4|13
TGTGCCACCAGCAGGGGACGTAGGGAAAAACTGTTTTTT
CATSRGRREKLFF